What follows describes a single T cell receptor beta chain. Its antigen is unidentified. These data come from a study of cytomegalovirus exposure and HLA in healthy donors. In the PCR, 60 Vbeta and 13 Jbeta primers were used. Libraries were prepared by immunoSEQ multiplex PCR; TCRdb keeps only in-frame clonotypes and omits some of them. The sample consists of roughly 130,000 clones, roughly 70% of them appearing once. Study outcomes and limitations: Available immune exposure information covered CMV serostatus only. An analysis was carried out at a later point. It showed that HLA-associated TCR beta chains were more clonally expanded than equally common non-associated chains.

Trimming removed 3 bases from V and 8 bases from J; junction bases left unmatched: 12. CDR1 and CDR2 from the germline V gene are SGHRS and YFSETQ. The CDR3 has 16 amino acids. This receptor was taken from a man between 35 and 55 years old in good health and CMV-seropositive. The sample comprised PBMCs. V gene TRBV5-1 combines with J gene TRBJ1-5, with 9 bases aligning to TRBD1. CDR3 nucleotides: TGCGCCAGCAGCTCTCCAGGGGGACAGGGATTTGAGCCCCAGCATTTT. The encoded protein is CASSSPGGQGFEPQHF.